This TCR beta chain originates from a study of cytomegalovirus exposure and HLA in healthy donors. Broader study findings: A later analysis reported that several of the most significant clusters appeared to be linked to common viral pathogens, among them Epstein-Barr virus.

Among the donors, all were healthy bone marrow donors. A word on this clone: Antigen: not known.

Vbeta (60) and Jbeta (13) primers were used in the PCR. TCRdb's copy holds only in-frame clones and misses some; the assay was immunoSEQ multiplex PCR. The table lists approximately 89,000 clones, around two thirds of them singletons. After removal of 5 bases from V and 7 bases from J, the junction contained 8 bases not matched to a gene. This CDR3 spans 14 amino acids. CDR1 LNHDA and CDR2 SQIVND come from the germline V gene (reference sequence). The specimen was PBMCs. The gene calls are TRBV19 and TRBJ1-1; the match to TRBD1 covers 9 bases. This sequence was found in a woman in her twenties or thirties in good health and CMV-seropositive. The CDR3 is CASSPGTGRVEAFF. CDR3 DNA: TGTGCCAGTAGTCCAGGGACAGGGCGGGTTGAAGCTTTCTTT.